Listed below are T cell receptor beta chains from one sample, sequenced in a study of T cells after yellow fever vaccination. Using its own MiXCR run on the 5' RACE reads, TCRdb lists one record per CDR3 protein. The repertoire holds just under 600,000 distinct CDR3 sequences, with roughly 12% as singletons. This material consisted of PBMCs, taken on the day of the yellow fever booster vaccination. The source of these receptors is a man aged 30-40 years who received the YFV17D yellow fever vaccine. The CDR3 runs from the conserved cysteine through the conserved F or W. Each record gives: J gene, V gene, D gene, clone size, CDR3 DNA, CDR3 protein. D genes are given only for firm matches. Size values are once, few and many counts, or a class for expanded clones, and some rows have none.

j_gene: TRBJ1-6
v_gene: TRBV7-9
d_gene: -
abundance: few
CDR3nt: TGTGCCAGCAGCCCCCTACCCCTCCACTTT
CDR3aa: CASSPLPLHF

j_gene: TRBJ1-6
v_gene: TRBV5-1
d_gene: -
abundance: many
CDR3nt: TGCGCCAGCAGCTTGGCCAGGATGGGTTCACCCCTCCACTTT
CDR3aa: CASSLARMGSPLHF

j_gene: TRBJ2-5
v_gene: TRBV29-1
d_gene: -
abundance: few
CDR3nt: TGCAGCGTTCAACTAGCACAAGAGACCCAGTACTTC
CDR3aa: CSVQLAQETQYF

j_gene: TRBJ1-3
v_gene: TRBV20-1
d_gene: -
abundance: -
CDR3nt: TGCAGTGCTAGATCCCGGTCTGGAAACACCATATATTTT
CDR3aa: CSARSRSGNTIYF

j_gene: TRBJ2-5
v_gene: TRBV7-8
d_gene: -
abundance: -
CDR3nt: TGTGCCAGCAGCGTTAGCTCAGAGACCCAGTACTTC
CDR3aa: CASSVSSETQYF

j_gene: TRBJ2-7
v_gene: TRBV12-3/TRBV12-4
d_gene: TRBD2
abundance: -
CDR3nt: TGTGCCAGCAGTTTAGCGGCGACTAGCGGGAGTATCAGTTACGAGCAGTACTTC
CDR3aa: CASSLAATSGSISYEQYF

j_gene: TRBJ2-7
v_gene: TRBV12-5
d_gene: TRBD1
abundance: few
CDR3nt: TGTGCTAGTGGTAAGCCGGGACAGACGTACGAGCAGTACTTC
CDR3aa: CASGKPGQTYEQYF

j_gene: TRBJ2-7
v_gene: TRBV7-3
d_gene: TRBD2
abundance: few
CDR3nt: TGTGCCAGCAGCCCCGGGACTAGCGGCCGTCAAGACGAGCAGTACTTC
CDR3aa: CASSPGTSGRQDEQYF

j_gene: TRBJ2-2
v_gene: TRBV9
d_gene: -
abundance: many
CDR3nt: TGTGCCAGCAGCCCCCACACCGGGGAGCTGTTTTTT
CDR3aa: CASSPHTGELFF

j_gene: TRBJ2-1
v_gene: TRBV23-1
d_gene: -
abundance: -
CDR3nt: TGCGCCAGCAGTCAATCTGGCAGGCCCGTCTACAATGAGCAGTTCTTC
CDR3aa: CASSQSGRPVYNEQFF

j_gene: TRBJ2-1
v_gene: TRBV20-1
d_gene: TRBD2
abundance: -
CDR3nt: TGCAGTGCTAGGGCAACTAGCGGAAGCTACAATGAGCAGTTCTTC
CDR3aa: CSARATSGSYNEQFF

j_gene: TRBJ2-7
v_gene: TRBV6-5
d_gene: TRBD2
abundance: -
CDR3nt: TGTGCCAGCAGTTATGGAGGTGGGACTAGCAACGAGCAGTACTTC
CDR3aa: CASSYGGGTSNEQYF

j_gene: TRBJ1-1
v_gene: TRBV12-3/TRBV12-4
d_gene: -
abundance: -
CDR3nt: TGTGCCAGCAGTTTACTCTTGAACACTGAAGCTTTCTTT
CDR3aa: CASSLLLNTEAFF

j_gene: TRBJ1-2
v_gene: TRBV7-9
d_gene: -
abundance: few
CDR3nt: TGTGCCAGCAGCTTAGCGTCTCAGGGGCCTGGCTACACCTTC
CDR3aa: CASSLASQGPGYTF

j_gene: TRBJ2-7
v_gene: TRBV5-1
d_gene: -
abundance: few
CDR3nt: TGCGCCAGCAGGGTCGCGGTAGGGGAGCAGTACTTC
CDR3aa: CASRVAVGEQYF

j_gene: TRBJ2-7
v_gene: TRBV5-1
d_gene: TRBD1
abundance: few
CDR3nt: TGCGCCAGCAGAGAAACGACAGGGGAAAAGTACGAGCAGTACTTC
CDR3aa: CASRETTGEKYEQYF

j_gene: TRBJ2-1
v_gene: TRBV3-1
d_gene: TRBD2
abundance: -
CDR3nt: TGTGCCAGCAGCCAAGTTACGGGCGGGAGCACGTTCTACAATGAGCAGTTCTTC
CDR3aa: CASSQVTGGSTFYNEQFF

j_gene: TRBJ2-1
v_gene: TRBV20-1
d_gene: TRBD2
abundance: -
CDR3nt: TGCAGTGCTAGAGATGCCCAGCGTAGCGGGTGGTTTGATGAGCAGTTCTTC
CDR3aa: CSARDAQRSGWFDEQFF

j_gene: TRBJ1-2
v_gene: TRBV7-2
d_gene: -
abundance: few
CDR3nt: TGTGCCAGCAGCCCGAAAGGAGATGTAGGCTACACCTTC
CDR3aa: CASSPKGDVGYTF

j_gene: TRBJ1-2
v_gene: TRBV12-3/TRBV12-4
d_gene: -
abundance: many
CDR3nt: TGTGCCAGCAGCTTGGGGGGGAACTATGGCTACACCTTC
CDR3aa: CASSLGGNYGYTF

j_gene: TRBJ2-7
v_gene: TRBV5-1
d_gene: -
abundance: -
CDR3nt: TGCGCCAGCAGCTTGGAGTCGTGGGGATACGAGCAGTACTTC
CDR3aa: CASSLESWGYEQYF

j_gene: TRBJ2-3
v_gene: TRBV28
d_gene: -
abundance: few
CDR3nt: TGTGCCAGCAGTTTGGAAGGGGGGCAGTATTTT
CDR3aa: CASSLEGGQYF

j_gene: TRBJ2-7
v_gene: TRBV28
d_gene: TRBD2
abundance: few
CDR3nt: TGTGCCAGCAGTCTATTAGCGGGAGCGGGTAGCGAGCAGTACTTC
CDR3aa: CASSLLAGAGSEQYF

j_gene: TRBJ2-1
v_gene: TRBV5-1
d_gene: -
abundance: many
CDR3nt: TGCGCCAGCAGCTTGGCCGAGGCTTTCGGAGTAGTCTCGCAGTTCTTC
CDR3aa: CASSLAEAFGVVSQFF

j_gene: TRBJ2-5
v_gene: TRBV15
d_gene: -
abundance: few
CDR3nt: TGTGCCACCAGCGAGGAGCGGGCAGCCTACCAAGAGACCCAGTACTTC
CDR3aa: CATSEERAAYQETQYF

j_gene: TRBJ2-1
v_gene: TRBV4-3
d_gene: TRBD2
abundance: few
CDR3nt: TGCGCCAGCAGCCAAGGGACTAGCGGGAGATATGAGCAGTTCTTC
CDR3aa: CASSQGTSGRYEQFF

j_gene: TRBJ2-4
v_gene: TRBV27
d_gene: -
abundance: -
CDR3nt: TGTGCCAGCAGTTCCTCTTCCGGGCCCAAAATAGCCAAAAACATTCAGTACTTC
CDR3aa: CASSSSSGPKIAKNIQYF

j_gene: TRBJ1-5
v_gene: TRBV19
d_gene: -
abundance: many
CDR3nt: TGTGCCAGTAGTATTGGCTATAGCAATCAGCCCCAGCATTTT
CDR3aa: CASSIGYSNQPQHF

j_gene: TRBJ2-6
v_gene: TRBV6-2/TRBV6-3
d_gene: -
abundance: -
CDR3nt: TGTGCCAGCACCCCCCCTGGGAAATCTGGGGCCAACGTCCTGACTTTC
CDR3aa: CASTPPGKSGANVLTF

j_gene: TRBJ2-7
v_gene: TRBV21-1
d_gene: -
abundance: few
CDR3nt: TGTGCCAGCAGCAAAGAAGGGACAGCTTCCTACGAGCAGTACTTC
CDR3aa: CASSKEGTASYEQYF

j_gene: TRBJ2-7
v_gene: TRBV3-1
d_gene: -
abundance: few
CDR3nt: TGTGCCAGCAGCCAAGTTAGGCGCGAGCAGTACTTC
CDR3aa: CASSQVRREQYF

j_gene: TRBJ2-7
v_gene: TRBV24-1
d_gene: -
abundance: few
CDR3nt: TGTGCCACCAGTTTGGGGGCGGGGGAGCAGTACTTC
CDR3aa: CATSLGAGEQYF

j_gene: TRBJ1-5
v_gene: TRBV3-1
d_gene: TRBD1
abundance: -
CDR3nt: TGTGCCAGCAGCCGAGGCCAGGGACAGGGCGGCAATCAGCCCCAGCATTTT
CDR3aa: CASSRGQGQGGNQPQHF

j_gene: TRBJ2-7
v_gene: TRBV12-3/TRBV12-4
d_gene: -
abundance: few
CDR3nt: TGTGCCAGCAGTTTAGGAGTCCAGGCCGTTACAGGAGAGCAGTACTTC
CDR3aa: CASSLGVQAVTGEQYF

j_gene: TRBJ2-1
v_gene: TRBV2
d_gene: -
abundance: -
CDR3nt: TGTGCCAGCAGTGAGGTGACACGGAATCTGAGGGCCTACAATGAGCAGTTCTTC
CDR3aa: CASSEVTRNLRAYNEQFF

j_gene: TRBJ2-7
v_gene: TRBV21-1
d_gene: -
abundance: many
CDR3nt: TGTGCCAGCAGCAAAGCTTGCGGGACTTTTAGACTAGCGGACCTCTACGAGCAGTACTTC
CDR3aa: CASSKACGTFRLADLYEQYF

j_gene: TRBJ2-7
v_gene: TRBV7-2
d_gene: -
abundance: many
CDR3nt: TGTGCCAGCAGCTTATCGGGCGTCGTGGGGCGCCACGAGCAGTACTTC
CDR3aa: CASSLSGVVGRHEQYF

j_gene: TRBJ1-2
v_gene: TRBV6-5
d_gene: -
abundance: -
CDR3nt: TGTGCCAGCAGGTCGCGGATATCTGGCTACACCTTC
CDR3aa: CASRSRISGYTF

j_gene: TRBJ1-1
v_gene: TRBV5-4
d_gene: TRBD1
abundance: -
CDR3nt: TGTGCCAGCAGCTTGGGGTTAGGGACAGCGAACACTGAAGCTTTCTTT
CDR3aa: CASSLGLGTANTEAFF

j_gene: TRBJ1-1
v_gene: TRBV3-1
d_gene: -
abundance: few
CDR3nt: TGTGCCAGCAGGGGACTTCAGAACACTGAAGCTTTCTTT
CDR3aa: CASRGLQNTEAFF

j_gene: TRBJ2-2
v_gene: TRBV14
d_gene: -
abundance: -
CDR3nt: TGTGCCAGCAGCCAAGTATTTGGCACCGGGGAGCTGTTTTTT
CDR3aa: CASSQVFGTGELFF

j_gene: TRBJ2-1
v_gene: TRBV10-2
d_gene: -
abundance: -
CDR3nt: TGCGCCACCAGCGGAGGTACCTACTCCTACAATGAGCAGTTCTTC
CDR3aa: CATSGGTYSYNEQFF

j_gene: TRBJ2-5
v_gene: TRBV29-1
d_gene: -
abundance: few
CDR3nt: TGCAGGGCCGGGACTGGCGAGACCCAGTACTTC
CDR3aa: CRAGTGETQYF

j_gene: TRBJ1-2
v_gene: TRBV6-5
d_gene: TRBD1
abundance: few
CDR3nt: TGTGCCAGCAGTTACTCCCCGACAGGGGCAAAGAACTATGGCTACACCTTC
CDR3aa: CASSYSPTGAKNYGYTF